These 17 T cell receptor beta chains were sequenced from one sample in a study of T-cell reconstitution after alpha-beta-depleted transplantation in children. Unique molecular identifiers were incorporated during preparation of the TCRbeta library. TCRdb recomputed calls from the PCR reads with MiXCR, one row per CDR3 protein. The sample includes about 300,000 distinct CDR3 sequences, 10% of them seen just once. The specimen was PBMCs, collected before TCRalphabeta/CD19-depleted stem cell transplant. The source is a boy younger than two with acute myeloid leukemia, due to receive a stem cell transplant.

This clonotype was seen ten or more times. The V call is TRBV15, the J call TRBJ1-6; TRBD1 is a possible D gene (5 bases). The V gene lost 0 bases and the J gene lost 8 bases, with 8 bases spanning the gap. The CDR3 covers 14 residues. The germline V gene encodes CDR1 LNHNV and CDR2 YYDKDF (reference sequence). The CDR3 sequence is CATSRDRGYSPLHF. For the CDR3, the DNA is TGTGCCACCAGCAGAGATAGGGGTTATTCACCCCTCCACTTT.

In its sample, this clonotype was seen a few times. The CDR3 spells CASSHPGQGYEQYF. DNA of the CDR3: TGCGCCAGCAGCCACCCGGGACAGGGCTACGAGCAGTACTTC. This sequence joins TRBV4-1 and TRBJ2-7; 9 bases map to TRBD1. The germline CDR1 and CDR2 sequences are MGHRA and YSYEKL. The V and J ends lost 3 bases and 3 bases, in that order; junction bases with no gene match: 3. The length of the CDR3 is 14 residues.

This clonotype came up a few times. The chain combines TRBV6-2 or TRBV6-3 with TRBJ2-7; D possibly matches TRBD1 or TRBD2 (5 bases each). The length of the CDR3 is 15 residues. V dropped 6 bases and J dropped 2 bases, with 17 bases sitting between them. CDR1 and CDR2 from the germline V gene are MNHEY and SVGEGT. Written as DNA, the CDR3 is TGTGCCAGCAGATCCGGGACGCCGATTACCTACGAGCAGTACTTC. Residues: CASRSGTPITYEQYF.

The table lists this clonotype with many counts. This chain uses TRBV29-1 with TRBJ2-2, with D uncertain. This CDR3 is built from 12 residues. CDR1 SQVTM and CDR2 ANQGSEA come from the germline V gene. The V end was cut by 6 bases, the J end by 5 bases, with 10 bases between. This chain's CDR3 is CSVPLGTGELFF. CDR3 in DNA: TGCAGCGTCCCCCTGGGTACCGGGGAGCTGTTTTTT.

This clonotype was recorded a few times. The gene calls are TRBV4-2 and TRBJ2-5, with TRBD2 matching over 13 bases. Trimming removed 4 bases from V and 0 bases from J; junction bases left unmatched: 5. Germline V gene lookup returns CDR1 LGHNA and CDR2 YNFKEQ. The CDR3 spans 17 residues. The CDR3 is CASSPGTSGVYQETQYF. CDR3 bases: TGTGCCAGCAGCCCCGGGACTAGCGGGGTGTACCAAGAGACCCAGTACTTC.

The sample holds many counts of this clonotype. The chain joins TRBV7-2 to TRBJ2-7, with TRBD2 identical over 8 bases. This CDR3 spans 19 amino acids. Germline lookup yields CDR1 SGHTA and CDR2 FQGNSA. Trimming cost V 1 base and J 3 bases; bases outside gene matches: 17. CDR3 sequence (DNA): TGTGCCAGCAGCTTAGTTCCTGCCCTAACTAGCGGACCCTTCTACGAGCAGTACTTC. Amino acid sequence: CASSLVPALTSGPFYEQYF.

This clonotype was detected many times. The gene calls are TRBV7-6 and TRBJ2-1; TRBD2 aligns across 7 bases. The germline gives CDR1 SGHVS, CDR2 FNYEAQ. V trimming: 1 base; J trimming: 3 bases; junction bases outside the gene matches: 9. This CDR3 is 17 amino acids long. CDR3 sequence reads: CASSLGVVGGGYNEQFF. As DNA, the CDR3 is TGTGCCAGCAGCTTAGGGGTAGTTGGGGGGGGCTACAATGAGCAGTTCTTC.

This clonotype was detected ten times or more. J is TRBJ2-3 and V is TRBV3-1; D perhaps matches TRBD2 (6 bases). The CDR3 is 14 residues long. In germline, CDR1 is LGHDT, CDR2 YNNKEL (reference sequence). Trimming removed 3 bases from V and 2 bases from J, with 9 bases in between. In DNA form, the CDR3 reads TGTGCCAGCAGCCAGGGACTGAACACAGATACGCAGTATTTT. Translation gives CASSQGLNTDTQYF.

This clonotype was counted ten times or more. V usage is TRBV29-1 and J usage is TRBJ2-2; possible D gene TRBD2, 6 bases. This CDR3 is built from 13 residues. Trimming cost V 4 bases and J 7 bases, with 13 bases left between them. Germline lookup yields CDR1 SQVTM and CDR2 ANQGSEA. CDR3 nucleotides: TGCAGCGTTGCCTCTAGGGGAGGCGGGGAGCTGTTTTTT. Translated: CSVASRGGGELFF.

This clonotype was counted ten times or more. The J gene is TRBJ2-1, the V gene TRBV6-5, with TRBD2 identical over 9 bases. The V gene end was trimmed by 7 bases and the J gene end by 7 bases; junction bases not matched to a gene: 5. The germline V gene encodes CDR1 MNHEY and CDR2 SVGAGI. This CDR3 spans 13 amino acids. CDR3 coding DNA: TGTGCCAGCAAGCGGGGGGTCAATAATGAGCAGTTCTTC. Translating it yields CASKRGVNNEQFF.

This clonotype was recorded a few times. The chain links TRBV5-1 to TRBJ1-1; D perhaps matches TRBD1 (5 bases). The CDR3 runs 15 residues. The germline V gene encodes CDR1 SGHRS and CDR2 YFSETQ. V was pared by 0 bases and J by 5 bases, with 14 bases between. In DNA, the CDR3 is TGCGCCAGCAGCTTGGAACGAATGGGGGAAACTGAAGCTTTCTTT. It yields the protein CASSLERMGETEAFF.

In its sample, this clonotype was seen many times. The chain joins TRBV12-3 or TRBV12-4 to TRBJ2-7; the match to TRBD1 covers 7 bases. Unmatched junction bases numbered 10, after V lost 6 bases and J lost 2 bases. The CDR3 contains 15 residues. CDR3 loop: CASRPDRVGAYEQYF. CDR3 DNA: TGTGCCAGCAGGCCCGACAGGGTAGGAGCCTACGAGCAGTACTTC.

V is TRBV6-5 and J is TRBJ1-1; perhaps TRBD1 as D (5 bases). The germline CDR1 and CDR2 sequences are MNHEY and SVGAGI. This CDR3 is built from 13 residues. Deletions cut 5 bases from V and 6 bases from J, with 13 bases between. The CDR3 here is CASSIQASAEAFF. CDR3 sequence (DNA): TGTGCCAGCAGTATACAGGCTTCGGCTGAAGCTTTCTTT.

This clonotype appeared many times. CDR3 protein: CASRYQGHGELFF. Here the CDR3 DNA reads TGTGCCAGCAGATATCAGGGACACGGGGAGCTGTTTTTT. The chain uses TRBV6-2 or TRBV6-3 and TRBJ2-2, with a weak D call TRBD1 (6 bases). V lost 6 bases, J lost 7 bases, and 12 bases lay in between. Germline V CDR1 and CDR2: MNHEY, SVGEGT. There are 13 residues in the CDR3.

CDR3 nucleotide sequence: TGTGCCAGCATCACCGGGACTAGCGGGAGTCAGCAGTTCTTC. Protein product: CASITGTSGSQQFF. J is TRBJ2-1 and V is TRBV28, with 14 bases identical to TRBD2. Germline values: CDR1 MDHEN, CDR2 SYDVKM. V trimming: 7 bases; J trimming: 11 bases; junction bases outside the gene matches: 7. The CDR3 contains 14 residues.

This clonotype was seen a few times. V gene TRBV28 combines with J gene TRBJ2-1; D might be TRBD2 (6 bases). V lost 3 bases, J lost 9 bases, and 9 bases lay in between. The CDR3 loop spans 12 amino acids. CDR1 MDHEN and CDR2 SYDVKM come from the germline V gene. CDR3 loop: CASSLSGLEQFF. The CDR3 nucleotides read TGTGCCAGCAGTTTGTCGGGACTTGAGCAGTTCTTC.

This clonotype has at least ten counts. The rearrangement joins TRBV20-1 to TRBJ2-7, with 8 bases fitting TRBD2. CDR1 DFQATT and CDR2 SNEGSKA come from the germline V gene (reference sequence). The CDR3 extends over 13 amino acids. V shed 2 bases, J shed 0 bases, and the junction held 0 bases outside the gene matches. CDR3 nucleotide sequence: TGCAGTGCTAGACTAGCGGGCTCCTACGAGCAGTACTTC. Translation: CSARLAGSYEQYF.